The 20 T cell receptor gamma chains below all came from one sample that was sequenced in a study of Vδ1+ human thymocytes. Study conclusions and caveats: Thymic TRG and TRD repertoires appeared highly polyclonal.

Extracted RNA was reverse transcribed into cDNA. CDR3 amplicons came from multiplex PCR with pooled V-gene forward and constant-region reverse primers. With CATT, TCRdb re-called clones from the multiplex PCR reads. The sample has roughly 30,000 gamma-chain clones; roughly 20% are singletons. Their cognate antigens are unknown. The sequenced material came from Vdelta1+ gamma-delta thymocytes from the thymus. Subset here: FACS-sorted CD3+ TCRalphabeta- TCRVdelta1+ TCRVdelta2- thymocytes. Receptor source: a boy under three years old who had congenital heart surgery.

This clone was recorded a few times. This specimen includes other DNA sequences encoding the same CDR3. This sequence joins TRGV9 and TRGJ1 or TRGJ2. CDR3 length: 14 amino acids. Per germline, CDR1 GITISATS and CDR2 ISYDGTV (reference sequence). Trimming cost V 1 base and J 3 bases; bases outside gene matches: 6. DNA for the CDR3: TGTGCCTTGTGGGAGGTCCAAATTTATTATAAGAAACTCTTT. Amino acid sequence: CALWEVQIYYKKLF.

A few counts support this clone. The chain recombines TRGV8 with TRGJP2. With 10 bases clipped from V and 0 bases from J, the junction kept 8 bases outside the gene matches. Germline CDR1 VENAVY, CDR2 YDSYNSRV. This CDR3 region has 14 residues. The CDR3 nucleotides read TGTGCCACAAATTATTATAGTAGTGATTGGATCAAGACGTTT. This sequence encodes CATNYYSSDWIKTF.

The rearrangement joins TRGV9 to TRGJ1 or TRGJ2. After removal of 2 bases from V and 0 bases from J, the junction contained 10 bases not matched to a gene. This CDR3 spans 16 amino acids. CDR1 is GITISATS and CDR2 is ISYDGTV in the germline V gene (reference sequence). CDR3 amino acids: CALWEAQPENYYKKLF. The CDR3 DNA follows: TGTGCCTTGTGGGAGGCTCAGCCTGAGAATTATTATAAGAAACTCTTT.

This clone was counted only a few times. This same CDR3 is encoded by further DNA sequences in the sample. This chain connects TRGV3 to TRGJ1 or TRGJ2. CDR1 is VTNTFY and CDR2 is YDVSTARD in the germline V gene (reference sequence). The CDR3 loop spans 11 amino acids. Losses at the gene ends were 2 bases for V and 8 bases for J; bases not matched to a gene: 3. This CDR3 reads CATWDTHKKLF. CDR3 DNA: TGTGCCACCTGGGACACCCATAAGAAACTCTTT.

This clone was found a few times. The rearrangement links TRGV5 to TRGJP2. The CDR3 runs to 15 residues. V dropped 1 base and J dropped 3; count of bases not matched to a gene: 5. Germline loops: CDR1 VINAFY, CDR2 YDVSNSKD. CDR3 in DNA: TGTGCCACCTGGGACAGTGGGGGTAGTGATTGGATCAAGACGTTT. Protein sequence: CATWDSGGSDWIKTF.

This clone has more than one count but fewer than ten. The chain recombines TRGV3 with TRGJ1 or TRGJ2. CDR3 size: 15 residues. The V segment lost 0 bases and the J segment 9 bases; nucleotides outside the gene matches: 14. Germline CDR1 reads VTNTFY; CDR2 reads YDVSTARD (reference sequence). The CDR3 protein is CATWDRRYGPTKKLF. For the CDR3, the DNA is TGTGCCACCTGGGACAGGCGATATGGCCCCACTAAGAAACTCTTT.

This clone occurred a few times. At the DNA level, this CDR3 is encoded by other sequences in the same sample as well. The chain uses TRGV9 and TRGJ1 or TRGJ2. This CDR3 region has 13 residues. Germline lookup yields CDR1 GITISATS and CDR2 ISYDGTV (reference sequence). The V segment lost 2 bases and the J segment 4 bases; nucleotides outside the gene matches: 5. The CDR3 reads CALWEAPYYKKLF. CDR3 DNA: TGTGCCTTGTGGGAGGCTCCCTATTATAAGAAACTCTTT.

The chain uses TRGV8 and TRGJ1 or TRGJ2. The CDR3 sequence is 15 residues long. Germline V CDR1 and CDR2: VENAVY, YDSYNSRV. Trimming removed 3 bases from V and 7 bases from J; junction bases left unmatched: 15. The CDR3 DNA reads as TGTGCCACCTGGGATCCCCGGGTCCCGGGATATAAGAAACTCTTT. Protein sequence: CATWDPRVPGYKKLF.

The table lists this clone with a few counts. The genes are TRGV9 and TRGJ1 or TRGJ2. The ends lost 3 bases at V and 11 bases at J; junction bases unmatched: 7. Germline V gives CDR1 GITISATS, CDR2 ISYDGTV (reference sequence). This CDR3 spans 11 amino acids. CDR3 nucleotide sequence: TGTGCCTTGTGGGAGAAGTGCGAGAAACTCTTT. This translates into CALWEKCEKLF.

V and J are TRGV4 and TRGJ1 or TRGJ2. This CDR3 region has 15 residues. The trim removed 4 bases at V and 0 bases at J, leaving 9 bases unmatched. CDR1 is EGSTGY and CDR2 is YDSYTSSV in the germline V gene. In DNA, the CDR3 is TGTGCCACCTGGGACCCGCTTACGAATTATTATAAGAAACTCTTT. Translating gives CATWDPLTNYYKKLF.

The chain employs TRGV3 and TRGJP. The CDR3 runs 20 residues. Trimming removed 0 bases from V and 6 bases from J; junction bases left unmatched: 14. Germline-derived CDR1 and CDR2 are VTNTFY and YDVSTARD (reference sequence). In DNA, the CDR3 is TGTGCCACCTGGGACAGGCTTTTCCTTAACCGAGAGTTGGGCAAAAAAATCAAGGTATTT. It yields the protein CATWDRLFLNRELGKKIKVF.

V is TRGV9 and J is TRGJ1 or TRGJ2. Germline loops: CDR1 GITISATS, CDR2 ISYDGTV (reference sequence). Germline trimming cut 0 bases from V and 9 bases from J; bases unmatched to any gene: 11. The length of the CDR3 is 14 residues. CDR3 coding DNA: TGTGCCTTGTGGGAGGTGATTAGGAGAAGTAAGAAACTCTTT. It specifies CALWEVIRRSKKLF.

This chain connects TRGV9 to TRGJP. The ends lost 6 bases at V and 10 bases at J; junction bases unmatched: 9. This CDR3 contains 15 residues. Germline V lookup: CDR1 GITISATS, CDR2 ISYDGTV (reference sequence). CDR3 loop: CALWRRCLGKKIKVF. The CDR3 DNA reads TGTGCCTTGTGGAGACGGTGTTTGGGCAAAAAAATCAAGGTATTT.

In its sample, this clone was seen a few times. This sequence joins TRGV5 and TRGJ1 or TRGJ2. This CDR3 is built from 14 residues. With V trimmed by 1 base and J by 2 bases, 5 bases remained unmatched. Germline V gene sequence: CDR1 VINAFY, CDR2 YDVSNSKD. CDR3 bases: TGTGCCACCTGGGACAGCCAAGATTATTATAAGAAACTCTTT. Translating it yields CATWDSQDYYKKLF.

This clone qualifies as medium-sized. The identical CDR3 is also encoded by other nucleotide sequences in the sample. This chain connects TRGV4 to TRGJ1 or TRGJ2. This CDR3 region has 11 residues. Germline V gene data show CDR1 as EGSTGY and CDR2 as YDSYTSSV. V was pared by 0 bases and J by 11 bases, with 4 bases of the junction left unmatched. Written as DNA, the CDR3 is TGTGCCACCTGGGATGGGCGGGAGAAACTCTTT. Its protein is CATWDGREKLF.

The V call is TRGV8, the J call TRGJ1 or TRGJ2. Per the germline V gene, CDR1 is VENAVY and CDR2 is YDSYNSRV. After removal of 2 bases from V and 3 bases from J, the junction contained 4 bases not matched to a gene. The CDR3 length is 13 residues. The CDR3 DNA reads as TGTGCCACCTGGGATATGGTTTATTATAAGAAACTCTTT. Its protein is CATWDMVYYKKLF.

This rearrangement joins TRGV9 to TRGJP1. Per germline, CDR1 GITISATS and CDR2 ISYDGTV (reference sequence). The CDR3 extends over 17 amino acids. After removal of 2 bases from V and 0 bases from J, the junction contained 9 bases not matched to a gene. This CDR3 reads CALWEDSDYTTGWFKIF. The CDR3, as DNA: TGTGCCTTGTGGGAGGACTCCGATTATACCACTGGTTGGTTCAAGATATTT.

For this clone: At the DNA level, this CDR3 is encoded by other sequences in the same sample as well. The V and J genes are TRGV5 and TRGJ1 or TRGJ2. Germline CDR1 reads VINAFY; CDR2 reads YDVSNSKD. The CDR3 is made up of 14 amino acids. With 1 base clipped from V and 3 bases from J, the junction kept 6 bases outside the gene matches. The chain's CDR3 is CATWDRRFYYKKLF. CDR3 nucleotide sequence: TGTGCCACCTGGGACAGACGGTTTTATTATAAGAAACTCTTT.

The J gene is TRGJ1 or TRGJ2, the V gene TRGV5. Trimming took 1 base from V and 6 from J; bases not matched to a gene: 12. This CDR3 region has 15 residues. Germline V gene lookup returns CDR1 VINAFY and CDR2 YDVSNSKD. This chain's CDR3 is CATWDRFPWGYKKLF. The DNA for the CDR3 is TGTGCCACCTGGGACAGATTCCCTTGGGGTTATAAGAAACTCTTT.

This chain joins TRGV8 and TRGJ1 or TRGJ2. The CDR3 covers 14 residues. CDR1 is VENAVY and CDR2 is YDSYNSRV in the germline V gene. Germline trimming cut 4 bases from V and 0 bases from J; bases unmatched to any gene: 6. Here the CDR3 DNA reads TGTGCCACCTGGGAGAGGATGAATTATTATAAGAAACTCTTT. Its translation is CATWERMNYYKKLF.